The subject of this entry is one T cell receptor (beta chain). Its matching antigen is unknown. The data were taken from a study of a mutant IDH1 vaccine in newly diagnosed glioma. Study-level information: Earlier therapy was either radiotherapy, temozolomide, or both, and most got both. Study-wide results and limits: Detectable vaccine-induced immune responses arose in about 93% of patients.

Time point in this sample: baseline, week 1 (first vaccination visit). As to treatment: pre-vaccination baseline after standard-of-care therapy. V was shortened by 9 bases and J by 10 bases, with 27 bases between the two germline ends. This CDR3 spans 15 amino acids. CDR1 and CDR2 from the germline V gene are MGHRA and YSYEKL. Data came from immunoSEQ multiplex PCR; TCRdb stores just in-frame clones and leaves some out. The sample records some 90,000 clones, around 80% being singletons. The input for sequencing was PBMCs, taken from a glioma patient treated with radiotherapy, temozolomide or both. This receptor was identified in a man aged 35 to 55 with glioma. Some clones in this sample may be carry-over from other donors' samples. The V and J genes are TRBV4-1 and TRBJ1-2; D unclear. CDR3 in DNA: TGCGCCAGTAGCGCGAAGTATGCCCCCGCGGCGGACTACACCTTC. Translating it yields CASSAKYAPAADYTF.